These T cell receptor beta chains were read from a single sample in a study of human T cells and chemical hapten exposure. TCRdb fed the RACE reads into MiXCR, producing one record per CDR3 protein. The sample comprises over 300,000 distinct CDR3 sequences, around 5.5% of which are singletons, and 2.6% rests with the top ten. The sample was whole blood, taken in connection with sensitization to the hapten diphenylcyclopropenone (DPC). These receptors were collected from a woman aged 45-60 years with alopecia areata. Some clones in this sample may be carry-over from other donors' samples. Both conserved end residues are trimmed from each CDR3. Size values are once, few and many counts, or a class for expanded clones, and some rows have none.

12,TRBV20-1,many,SAGQGWAKNIQY
14,TRBV7-2,once,ASSLARGQGYNEQF
11,TRBV9,.,ASGTTGHYGYT
13,TRBV6-5,few,ASSYGQGLGTEAF
12,TRBV5-1,few,ASSFGGHTDTQY
11,TRBV6-2/TRBV6-3,many,ASIQGEPYEQY
10,TRBV16,many,ASSQSATGYT
11,TRBV10-3,.,AISESEGNEQY
11,TRBV2,many,ASSWAENTEAF
11,TRBV2,many,ASSEFRNYGYT
15,TRBV20-1,.,SARAPGLAGGYYEQY
12,TRBV29-1,many,SVGQGNSYNEQF
12,TRBV12-3/TRBV12-4,few,ASSLSQLPSPQH
12,TRBV24-1,.,ATSWADPGDEQF
15,TRBV9,few,ASSTTSGLPPSDTQY
9,TRBV6-1,many,ASSEAGKSD
13,TRBV7-9,many,ASSLAELYNYGYT
14,TRBV24-1,few,ATSDSHRGRTGELF
13,TRBV7-9,many,ASSYGLAAADTQY
14,TRBV12-3/TRBV12-4,few,ASSLSRGRSNQPQH
14,TRBV12-5,.,ASGPGLAGDGDTQY
13,TRBV7-2,.,ASSLALVGPSFYT
12,TRBV12-3/TRBV12-4,many,ASSLQGTNTEAF
12,TRBV15,.,ATSRAGSTDTQY
12,TRBV28,.,ASSPGQDFYTQY
10,TRBV12-3/TRBV12-4,.,ASSLKEGGYT
11,TRBV27,.,ASSLSEYYGYT
15,TRBV24-1,.,ATSDGSGIHSYNEQF
8,TRBV6-2/TRBV6-3,.,ASSYGEQY
13,TRBV29-1,many,SANGAGGRYNEQF
11,TRBV30,many,AWSEPTSNTIY
13,TRBV5-1,many,ASSHQGQGTDTQY
13,TRBV4-3,.,ASSQVNQGGNEQF
12,TRBV12-3/TRBV12-4,many,ASRLTSGANVLT
11,TRBV20-1,few,SARDPRSYTQY
12,TRBV12-3/TRBV12-4,.,ASLQDLVGTEAF
12,TRBV18,many,ASSPGGRAYEQY
9,TRBV29-1,many,SVDLFGELF
11,TRBV6-5,few,ASSYAANTEAF
12,TRBV4-1,.,ASRDSGGQETQY
10,TRBV6-2/TRBV6-3,many,ASSTPGREAF
13,TRBV27,many,ASSWTGDGSYEQY
11,TRBV6-6,many,ASSDRGGTEAF
12,TRBV5-1,few,ASSLEGSKNIQY
9,TRBV6-5,few,ASSGEGGQH